Presented here are 10 T cell receptor beta chains from one specimen sequenced in a study of siplizumab effects on memory and regulatory T cells. Sequencing was performed with immunoSEQ multiplex PCR; in TCRdb, only in-frame clones are kept and a portion is missing. Of 95,000 to 100,000 clones detected, about nine tenths appear once; the ten largest clones hold 12%. Sequenced: non-Treg CD4+ T cells sorted from blood. The receptor source for this set is a human donor in good health.

This chain joins TRBV4-1 and TRBJ2-5; D possibly corresponds to TRBD2 (6 bases). CDR3 size: 15 residues. Germline V gives CDR1 MGHRA, CDR2 YSYEKL. V lost 3 bases, J lost 5 bases, and 16 bases lay in between. CDR3 amino acids: CASSQYWTNRETQYF. The CDR3 coding sequence is TGCGCCAGCAGCCAGTATTGGACTAACCGCGAGACCCAGTACTTC.

This sequence joins TRBV11-3 and TRBJ1-1; D gene unclear. V dropped 5 bases and J dropped 1 base, with 8 bases sitting between them. The CDR3 extends over 13 amino acids. Germline assignment: CDR1 SGHNT and CDR2 YENEEA. The CDR3 DNA sequence: TGTGCCAGCAGCCTACTTTGGAACACTGAAGCTTTCTTT. Translation: CASSLLWNTEAFF. The whole variable domain, filled in from reference TRBV11-3 and TRBJ1-1, reads EAGVVQSPRYKIIEKKQPVAFWCNPISGHNTLYWYLQNLGQGPELLIRYENEEAVDDSQLPKDRFSAERLKGVDSTLKIQPAELGDSAVYLCASSLLWNTEAFFGQGTRLTVV.

There are a few counts of this clone. The J gene is TRBJ1-1, the V gene TRBV11-3, with a weak D call TRBD1 (5 bases). The V end lost 1 base, the J end lost 4 bases, and 19 bases lay between the germline ends. CDR3 size: 17 residues. Germline V CDR1 and CDR2: SGHNT, YENEEA. The CDR3 bases are TGTGCCAGCAGCTTAGTCCAAAATATTCACAGGCCCACTGAAGCTTTCTTT. As protein: CASSLVQNIHRPTEAFF.

This clone has a single count. V and J are TRBV6-6 and TRBJ1-1, with D maybe TRBD1 (6 bases). Germline CDR1 and CDR2: MNHNY and SVGAGI (reference sequence). The V and J ends lost 6 bases and 4 bases respectively, with 18 bases between them. The CDR3 sequence is 15 residues long. The CDR3 here is CASRRRTEGGTEAFF. The CDR3 region has the DNA TGTGCCAGCAGACGCCGGACAGAGGGAGGCACTGAAGCTTTCTTT.

The chain is built from TRBV7-6 and TRBJ2-5; a weak D match, TRBD1 (5 bases). This CDR3 region has 14 residues. V lost 1 base and J 2 bases, leaving 8 bases between the germline ends. Looked up from germline, CDR1 is SGHVS and CDR2 is FNYEAQ. Here the CDR3 DNA reads TGTGCCAGCAGCTTAGGGACATGGCAAGAGACCCAGTACTTC. As protein: CASSLGTWQETQYF.

The chain links TRBV4-1 to TRBJ2-7, with D possibly matching TRBD1 (6 bases). V dropped 5 bases and J dropped 4 bases, with 12 bases sitting between them. This CDR3 has 13 amino acids. CDR1 MGHRA and CDR2 YSYEKL come from the germline V gene. The CDR3 nucleotides are TGCGCCAGCAGCAGGACAGCTCAGTACGAGCAGTACTTC. Protein sequence: CASSRTAQYEQYF.

V and J are TRBV5-1 and TRBJ2-1; the match to TRBD2 covers 10 bases. The V and J ends lost 4 bases and 7 bases, in that order; junction bases with no gene match: 8. The V gene's germline CDR1 is SGHRS and CDR2 YFSETQ. This CDR3 region has 15 residues. This CDR3 is CASSRGTSAGNEQFF. The DNA for the CDR3 is TGCGCCAGCAGCCGCGGGACTAGCGCTGGGAATGAGCAGTTCTTC.

The chain links TRBV28 to TRBJ1-3; no firm D call. V was pared by 8 bases and J by 0 bases, with 14 bases between. Germline assignment: CDR1 MDHEN and CDR2 SYDVKM. The CDR3 covers 15 residues. The CDR3 here is CASRTPRDSGNTIYF. The CDR3 DNA is TGTGCCAGCCGGACCCCGCGAGACTCTGGAAACACCATATATTTT.

This clone was recorded once. J is TRBJ2-4 and V is TRBV19; maybe TRBD2 (6 bases). V lost 5 bases, J lost 2 bases, and 28 bases lay in between. CDR1 is LNHDA, CDR2 SQIVND, per germline (reference sequence). This CDR3 region has 20 residues. DNA of the CDR3: TGTGCCAGTAGTCCTCGGGTGGGGAGGAGGGGCTATGGGACCAAAAACATTCAGTACTTC. It translates to CASSPRVGRRGYGTKNIQYF.

This clone came up a few times. The chain is built from TRBV7-9 and TRBJ1-2, with D unresolved. From germline, CDR1 is SEHNR and CDR2 FQNEAQ (reference sequence). V was clipped by 0 bases and J by 6 bases, with 5 bases between them. The length of the CDR3 is 12 residues. The CDR3 protein is CASSLADDGYTF. CDR3 bases: TGTGCCAGCAGCTTAGCCGACGATGGCTACACCTTC.